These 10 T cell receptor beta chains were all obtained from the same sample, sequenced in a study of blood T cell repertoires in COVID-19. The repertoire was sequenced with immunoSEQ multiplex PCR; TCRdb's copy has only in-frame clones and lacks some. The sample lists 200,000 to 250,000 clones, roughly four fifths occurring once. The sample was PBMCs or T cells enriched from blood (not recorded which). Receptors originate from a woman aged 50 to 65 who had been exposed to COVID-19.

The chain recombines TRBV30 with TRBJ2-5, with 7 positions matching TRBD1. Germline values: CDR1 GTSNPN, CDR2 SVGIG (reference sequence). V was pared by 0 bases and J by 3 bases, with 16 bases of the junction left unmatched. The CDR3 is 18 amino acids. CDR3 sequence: CAWSVSRGRPRTEETQYF. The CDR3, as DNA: TGTGCCTGGAGTGTATCGAGGGGGCGACCTAGAACCGAAGAGACCCAGTACTTC.

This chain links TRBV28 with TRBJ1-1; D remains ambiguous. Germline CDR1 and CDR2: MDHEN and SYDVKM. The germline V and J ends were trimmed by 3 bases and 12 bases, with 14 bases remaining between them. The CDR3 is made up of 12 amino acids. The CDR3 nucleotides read TGTGCCAGCAGTTTCCGGCAGTTGAGGACTTTCTTT. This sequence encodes CASSFRQLRTFF.

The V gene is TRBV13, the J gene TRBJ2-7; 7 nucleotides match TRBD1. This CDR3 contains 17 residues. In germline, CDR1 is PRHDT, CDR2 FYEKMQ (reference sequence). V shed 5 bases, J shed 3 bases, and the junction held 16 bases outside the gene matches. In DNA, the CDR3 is TGTGCCAGCAGCCCCCCAGGTCCCCGGGACAGACTCTACGAGCAGTACTTC. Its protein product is CASSPPGPRDRLYEQYF.

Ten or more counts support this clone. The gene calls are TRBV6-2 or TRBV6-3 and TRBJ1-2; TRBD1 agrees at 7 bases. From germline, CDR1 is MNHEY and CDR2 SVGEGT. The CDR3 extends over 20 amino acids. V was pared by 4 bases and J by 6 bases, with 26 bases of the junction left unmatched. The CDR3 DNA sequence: TGTGCCAGCAGTTCGACAACGCGCCCCGACACGGGACAGCCTTCCCATGGCTACACCTTC. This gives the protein CASSSTTRPDTGQPSHGYTF.

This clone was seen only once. The CDR3 DNA follows: TGTGCCACCAGGGCGACTAGTAGCTACGAGCAGTACTTC. It codes for CATRATSSYEQYF. V is TRBV15 and J is TRBJ2-7; maybe TRBD2 (6 bases). This CDR3 is built from 13 residues. Germline lookup yields CDR1 LNHNV and CDR2 YYDKDF (reference sequence). Trimming cost V 6 bases and J 3 bases, with 12 bases left between them. Drawing the rest from reference TRBV15 and TRBJ2-7, the complete variable domain is DAMVIQNPRYQVTQFGKPVTLSCSQTLNHNVMYWYQQKSSQAPKLLFHYYDKDFNNEADTPDNFQSRRPNTSFCFLDIRSPGLGDTAMYLCATRATSSYEQYFGPGTRLTVT.

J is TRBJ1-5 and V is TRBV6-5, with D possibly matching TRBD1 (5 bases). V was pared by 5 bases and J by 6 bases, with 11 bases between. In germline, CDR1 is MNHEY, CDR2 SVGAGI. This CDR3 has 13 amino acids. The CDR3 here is CASSRDSLQPQHF. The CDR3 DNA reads TGTGCCAGCAGTCGGGACTCACTTCAGCCCCAGCATTTT.

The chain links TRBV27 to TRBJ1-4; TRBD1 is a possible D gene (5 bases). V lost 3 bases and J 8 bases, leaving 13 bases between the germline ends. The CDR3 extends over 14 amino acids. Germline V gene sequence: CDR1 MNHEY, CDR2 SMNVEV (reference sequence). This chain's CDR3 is CASSFGGVGEKLFF. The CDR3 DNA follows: TGTGCCAGCAGTTTCGGAGGGGTCGGCGAAAAACTGTTTTTT.

This CDR3 reads CASSTSGGAATGELFF. CDR3 DNA sequence: TGTGCCAGCAGTACTAGCGGGGGGGCCGCCACCGGGGAGCTGTTTTTT. The V gene is TRBV28, the J gene TRBJ2-2; 13 bases are a match to TRBD2. The CDR3 covers 16 residues. Germline assignment: CDR1 MDHEN and CDR2 SYDVKM. Trimming at V came to 5 bases and at J to 4 bases, leaving 4 bases not matched to a gene.

The CDR3: CATAGGTSTDTQYF. In nucleotides, the CDR3 is TGTGCCACCGCGGGAGGGACTAGCACAGATACGCAGTATTTT. V is TRBV10-3 and J is TRBJ2-3, with 9 positions matching TRBD2. V trimming: 10 bases; J trimming: 0 bases; junction bases outside the gene matches: 5. The germline V gene encodes CDR1 ENHRY and CDR2 SYGVKD. This CDR3 contains 14 residues.

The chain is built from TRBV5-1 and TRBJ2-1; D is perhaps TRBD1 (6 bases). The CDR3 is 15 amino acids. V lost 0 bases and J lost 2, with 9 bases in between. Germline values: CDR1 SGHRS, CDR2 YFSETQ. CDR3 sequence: CASSLADSPYNEQFF. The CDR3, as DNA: TGCGCCAGCAGCTTGGCGGACAGTCCCTACAATGAGCAGTTCTTC. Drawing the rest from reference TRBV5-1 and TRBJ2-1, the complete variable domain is KAGVTQTPRYLIKTRGQQVTLSCSPISGHRSVSWYQQTPGQGLQFLFEYFSETQRNKGNFPGRFSGRQFSNSRSEMNVSTLELGDSALYLCASSLADSPYNEQFFGPGTRLTVL.